The sequence of this TCR beta chain was determined in a study of cytomegalovirus exposure and HLA in healthy donors. Study-level findings and limits: The CMV antigen specificity of a few CMV-associated chains was confirmed through in vitro analysis.

Turning to this clone: Its specificity is unknown.

Trimming at V came to 4 bases and at J to 7 bases, leaving 3 bases not matched to a gene. This CDR3 comprises 14 residues. CDR1 SNHLY and CDR2 FYNNEI come from the germline V gene. Primers: 60 Vbeta forward and 13 Jbeta reverse. The protocol was immunoSEQ multiplex PCR, while the TCRdb copy is restricted to in-frame clones and leaves out a portion. The repertoire holds 150,000 to 200,000 clones, with roughly four fifths as singletons. The source of this sequence is a woman aged 40 to 50 in good health and CMV-seronegative. The chain uses TRBV2 and TRBJ2-1, with 11 bases fitting TRBD2. The sample taken for sequencing was PBMCs. The CDR3 DNA reads as TGTGCCAGCAGTGTAGCGGGAGGGGGAAATGAGCAGTTCTTC. Its translation is CASSVAGGGNEQFF.